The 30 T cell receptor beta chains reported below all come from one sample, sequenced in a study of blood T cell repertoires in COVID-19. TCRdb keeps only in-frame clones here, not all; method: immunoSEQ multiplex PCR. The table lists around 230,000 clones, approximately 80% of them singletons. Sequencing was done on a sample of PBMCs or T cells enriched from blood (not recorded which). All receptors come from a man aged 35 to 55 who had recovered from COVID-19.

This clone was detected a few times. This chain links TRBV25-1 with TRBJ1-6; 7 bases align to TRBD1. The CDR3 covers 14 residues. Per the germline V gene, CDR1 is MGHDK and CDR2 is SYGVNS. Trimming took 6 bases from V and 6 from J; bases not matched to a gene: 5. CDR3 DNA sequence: TGTGCCAGCAGCCTAGGGACAGCTAATTCACCCCTCCACTTT. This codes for CASSLGTANSPLHF. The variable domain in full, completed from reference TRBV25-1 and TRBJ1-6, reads EADIYQTPRYLVIGTGKKITLECSQTMGHDKMYWYQQDPGMELHLIHYSYGVNSTEKGDLSSESTVSRIRTEHFPLTLESARPSHTSQYLCASSLGTANSPLHFGNGTRLTVT.

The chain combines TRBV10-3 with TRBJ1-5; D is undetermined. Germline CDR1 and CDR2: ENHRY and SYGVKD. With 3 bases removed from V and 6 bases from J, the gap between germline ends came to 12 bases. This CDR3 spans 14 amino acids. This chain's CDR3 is CAISDRVSIQPQHF. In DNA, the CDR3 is TGTGCCATCAGTGATCGGGTCTCGATTCAGCCCCAGCATTTT.

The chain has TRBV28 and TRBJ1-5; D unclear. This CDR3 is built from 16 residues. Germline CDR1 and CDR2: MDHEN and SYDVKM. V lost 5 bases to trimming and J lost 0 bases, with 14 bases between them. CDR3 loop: CASSPRGGSSNQPQHF. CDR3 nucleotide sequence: TGTGCCAGCAGTCCCCGAGGAGGGTCTAGCAATCAGCCCCAGCATTTT.

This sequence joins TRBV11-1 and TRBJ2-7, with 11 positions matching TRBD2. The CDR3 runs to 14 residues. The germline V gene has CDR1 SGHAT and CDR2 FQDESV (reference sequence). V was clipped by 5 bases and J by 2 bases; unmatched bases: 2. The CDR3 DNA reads TGTGCCAGCAGCCCTAGCGGGGGGCCCTACGAGCAGTACTTC. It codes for CASSPSGGPYEQYF.

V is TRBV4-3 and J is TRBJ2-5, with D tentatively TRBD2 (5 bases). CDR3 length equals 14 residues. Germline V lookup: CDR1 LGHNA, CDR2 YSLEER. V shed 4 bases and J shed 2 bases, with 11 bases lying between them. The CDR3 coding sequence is TGCGCCAGCAGCCTTCGGGGAATGCAAGAGACCCAGTACTTC. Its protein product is CASSLRGMQETQYF.

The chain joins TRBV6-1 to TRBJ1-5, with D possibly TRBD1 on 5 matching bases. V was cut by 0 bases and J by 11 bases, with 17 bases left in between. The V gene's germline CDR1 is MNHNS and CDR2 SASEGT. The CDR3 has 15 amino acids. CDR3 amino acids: CASSEAGTGVAAQHF. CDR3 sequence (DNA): TGTGCCAGCAGTGAAGCCGGGACGGGGGTTGCAGCCCAGCATTTT.

CDR3 bases: TGTGCCTGGACCACGACAGGGTACACTGAAGCTTTCTTT. Encoded protein: CAWTTTGYTEAFF. The genes are TRBV30 and TRBJ1-1, with 7 bases that match TRBD1. Germline values: CDR1 GTSNPN, CDR2 SVGIG (reference sequence). Trimming at V came to 4 bases and at J to 3 bases, leaving 5 bases not matched to a gene. The CDR3 extends over 13 amino acids.

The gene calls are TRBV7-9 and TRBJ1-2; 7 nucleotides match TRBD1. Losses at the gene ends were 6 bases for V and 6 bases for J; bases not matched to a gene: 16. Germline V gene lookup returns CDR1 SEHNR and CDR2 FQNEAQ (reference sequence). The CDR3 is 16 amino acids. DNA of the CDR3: TGTGCCAGCAGTCGATGGGCCGGACAGGACGAAAATGGCTACACCTTC. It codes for CASSRWAGQDENGYTF.

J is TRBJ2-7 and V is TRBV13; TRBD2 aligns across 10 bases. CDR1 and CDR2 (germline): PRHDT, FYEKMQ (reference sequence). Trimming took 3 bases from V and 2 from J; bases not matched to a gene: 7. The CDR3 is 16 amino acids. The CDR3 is CASSFITGTSAYEQYF. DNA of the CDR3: TGTGCCAGCAGCTTTATAACCGGGACTAGCGCCTACGAGCAGTACTTC.

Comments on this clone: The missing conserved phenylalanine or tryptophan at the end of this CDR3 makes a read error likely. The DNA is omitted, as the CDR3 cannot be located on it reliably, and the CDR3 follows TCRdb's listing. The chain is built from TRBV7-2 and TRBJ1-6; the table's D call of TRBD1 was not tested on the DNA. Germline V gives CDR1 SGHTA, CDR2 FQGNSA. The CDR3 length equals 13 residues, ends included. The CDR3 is CASSYDRGLELGV.

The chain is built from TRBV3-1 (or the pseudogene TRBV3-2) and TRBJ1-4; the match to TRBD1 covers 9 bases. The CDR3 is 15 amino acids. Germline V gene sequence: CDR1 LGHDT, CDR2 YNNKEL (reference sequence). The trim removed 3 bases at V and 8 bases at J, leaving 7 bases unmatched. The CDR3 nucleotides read TGTGCCAGCAGCCATGAAACAGGGGGCGGCGAAAAACTGTTTTTT. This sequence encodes CASSHETGGGEKLFF.

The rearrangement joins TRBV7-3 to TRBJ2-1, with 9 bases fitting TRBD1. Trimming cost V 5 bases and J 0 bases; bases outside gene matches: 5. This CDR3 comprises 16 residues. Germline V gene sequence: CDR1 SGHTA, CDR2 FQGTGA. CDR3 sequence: CASSAGTGSSYNEQFF. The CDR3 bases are TGTGCCAGCAGCGCGGGGACAGGGAGCTCCTACAATGAGCAGTTCTTC.

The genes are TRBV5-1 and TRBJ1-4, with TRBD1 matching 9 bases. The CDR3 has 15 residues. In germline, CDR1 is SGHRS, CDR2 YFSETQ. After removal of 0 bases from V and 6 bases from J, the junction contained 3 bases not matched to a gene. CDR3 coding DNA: TGCGCCAGCAGCTTGGTAGGGACAGGGCATGAAAAACTGTTTTTT. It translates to CASSLVGTGHEKLFF.

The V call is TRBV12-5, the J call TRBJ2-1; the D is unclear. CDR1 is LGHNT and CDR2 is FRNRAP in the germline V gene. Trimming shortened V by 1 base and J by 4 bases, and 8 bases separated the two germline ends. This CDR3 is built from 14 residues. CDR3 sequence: CASGLGSAYNEQFF. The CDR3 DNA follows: TGTGCTAGTGGTTTGGGCTCAGCGTACAATGAGCAGTTCTTC.

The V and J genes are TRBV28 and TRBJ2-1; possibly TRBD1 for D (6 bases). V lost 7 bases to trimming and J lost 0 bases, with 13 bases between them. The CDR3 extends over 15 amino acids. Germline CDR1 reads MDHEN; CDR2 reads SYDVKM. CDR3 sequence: CASISGQSSYNEQFF. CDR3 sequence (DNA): TGTGCCAGCATCTCAGGACAGAGCTCCTACAATGAGCAGTTCTTC. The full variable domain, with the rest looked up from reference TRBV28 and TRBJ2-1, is DVKVTQSSRYLVKRTGEKVFLECVQDMDHENMFWYRQDPGLGLRLIYFSYDVKMKEKGDIPEGYSVSREKKERFSLILESASTNQTSMYLCASISGQSSYNEQFFGPGTRLTVL.

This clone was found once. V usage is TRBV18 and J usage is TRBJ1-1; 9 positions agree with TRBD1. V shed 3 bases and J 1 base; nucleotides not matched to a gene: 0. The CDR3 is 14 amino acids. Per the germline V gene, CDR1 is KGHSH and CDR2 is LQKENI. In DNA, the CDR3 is TGTGCCAGCTCACCGGACAGGGGGAACACTGAAGCTTTCTTT. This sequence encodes CASSPDRGNTEAFF.

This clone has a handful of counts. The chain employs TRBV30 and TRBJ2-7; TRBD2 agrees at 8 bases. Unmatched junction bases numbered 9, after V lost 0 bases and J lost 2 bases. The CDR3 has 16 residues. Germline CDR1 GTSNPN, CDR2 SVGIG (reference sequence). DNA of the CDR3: TGTGCCTGGAGTGTACGTCCGGGACTAGGGGCCTACGAGCAGTACTTC. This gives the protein CAWSVRPGLGAYEQYF.

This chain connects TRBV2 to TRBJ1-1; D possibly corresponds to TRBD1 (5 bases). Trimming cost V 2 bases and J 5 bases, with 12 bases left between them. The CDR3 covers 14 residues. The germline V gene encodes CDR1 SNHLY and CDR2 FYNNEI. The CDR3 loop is CASSERRGGTEAFF. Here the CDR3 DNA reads TGTGCCAGCAGTGAACGGAGGGGTGGAACTGAAGCTTTCTTT.

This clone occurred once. The CDR3 DNA is TGTGCCAGCAGCCCGGGAAATGGCTATGGCTACACCTTC. Amino acids: CASSPGNGYGYTF. The V call is TRBV3-1 (or the pseudogene TRBV3-2), the J call TRBJ1-2, with D unclear. The CDR3 covers 13 residues. CDR1 is LGHDT and CDR2 is YNNKEL in the germline V gene (reference sequence). Trimming took 4 bases from V and 4 from J, leaving 10 bases between them.

CDR3 nucleotide sequence: TGTGCCAGCAGCTTAGGTGTGAGGCAGGGGCGTACTTTCTTT. Its protein product is CASSLGVRQGRTFF. This chain joins TRBV7-9 and TRBJ1-1; D possibly corresponds to TRBD1 (6 bases). Per the germline V gene, CDR1 is SEHNR and CDR2 is FQNEAQ (reference sequence). The V gene lost 1 base and the J gene lost 12 bases, with 18 bases spanning the gap. This CDR3 is 14 amino acids long.

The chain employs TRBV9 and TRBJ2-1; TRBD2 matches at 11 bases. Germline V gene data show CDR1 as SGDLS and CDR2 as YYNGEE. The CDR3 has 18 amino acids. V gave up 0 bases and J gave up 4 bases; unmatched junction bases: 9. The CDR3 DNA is TGTGCCAGCAGCGTAGGTCTAGCGGGGGGCCTTAGGTACAATGAGCAGTTCTTC. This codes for CASSVGLAGGLRYNEQFF.

DNA for the CDR3: TGCAGCGCACAGGGGAGCACAGATACGCAGTATTTT. It yields the protein CSAQGSTDTQYF. The chain recombines TRBV29-1 with TRBJ2-3; 7 bases are shared with TRBD1. The CDR3 extends over 12 amino acids. V lost 7 bases, J lost 0 bases, and 1 base stayed unmatched. The germline gives CDR1 SQVTM, CDR2 ANQGSEA.

The CDR3: CASSPPAQGYNEKLFF. As DNA, the CDR3 is TGTGCCAGCTCACCACCGGCACAGGGATACAATGAAAAACTGTTTTTT. V usage is TRBV18 and J usage is TRBJ1-4; a weak D match, TRBD1 (6 bases). The ends were cut back, 0 bases at V and 5 bases at J, with 13 bases in the middle. Per the germline V gene, CDR1 is KGHSH and CDR2 is LQKENI. There are 16 residues in the CDR3.

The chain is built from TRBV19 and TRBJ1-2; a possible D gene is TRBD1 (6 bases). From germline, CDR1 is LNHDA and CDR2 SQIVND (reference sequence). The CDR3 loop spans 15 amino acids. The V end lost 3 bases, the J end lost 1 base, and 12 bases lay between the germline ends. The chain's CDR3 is CASSIQTGDNYGYTF. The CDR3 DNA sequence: TGTGCCAGTAGTATTCAGACAGGAGATAACTATGGCTACACCTTC.

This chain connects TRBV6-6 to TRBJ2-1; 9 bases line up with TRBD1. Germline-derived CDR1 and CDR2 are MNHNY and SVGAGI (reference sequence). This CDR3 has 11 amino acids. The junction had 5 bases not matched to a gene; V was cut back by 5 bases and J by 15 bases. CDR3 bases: TGTGCCAGCAGTGGACAGGGGAGGGGGTTCTTC. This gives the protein CASSGQGRGFF.

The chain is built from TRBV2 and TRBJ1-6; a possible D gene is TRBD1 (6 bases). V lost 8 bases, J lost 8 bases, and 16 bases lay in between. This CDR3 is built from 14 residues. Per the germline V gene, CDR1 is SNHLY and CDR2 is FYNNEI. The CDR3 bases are TGTGCCAGCGGAAAGACGGCAGGGGATTCACCCCTCCACTTT. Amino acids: CASGKTAGDSPLHF.

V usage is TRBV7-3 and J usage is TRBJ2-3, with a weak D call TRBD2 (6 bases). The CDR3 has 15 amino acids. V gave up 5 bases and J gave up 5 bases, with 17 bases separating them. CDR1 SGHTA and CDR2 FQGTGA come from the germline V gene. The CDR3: CASSLTGVTIDTQYF. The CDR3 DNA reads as TGTGCCAGCAGCCTGACGGGAGTGACAATAGATACGCAGTATTTT.

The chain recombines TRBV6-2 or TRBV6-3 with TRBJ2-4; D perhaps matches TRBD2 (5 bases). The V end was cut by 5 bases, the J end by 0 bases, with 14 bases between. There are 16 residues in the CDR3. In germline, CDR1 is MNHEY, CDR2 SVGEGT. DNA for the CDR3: TGTGCCAGCAGTACGAGGTACGGGATAGCCAAAAACATTCAGTACTTC. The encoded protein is CASSTRYGIAKNIQYF.

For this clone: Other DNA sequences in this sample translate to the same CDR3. The CDR3 nucleotides read TGCGCCAGCAGCCCCGGGACAGGGGGCTTCTATGGCTACACCTTC. Translated: CASSPGTGGFYGYTF. The chain couples TRBV5-1 to TRBJ1-2, with 12 bases that match TRBD1. The CDR3 has 15 residues. Germline V gives CDR1 SGHRS, CDR2 YFSETQ. With 4 bases clipped from V and 4 bases from J, the junction kept 5 bases outside the gene matches.

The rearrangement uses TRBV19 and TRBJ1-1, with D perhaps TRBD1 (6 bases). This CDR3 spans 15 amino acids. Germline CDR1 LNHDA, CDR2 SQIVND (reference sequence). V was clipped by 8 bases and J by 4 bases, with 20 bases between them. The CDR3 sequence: CASWVRGGATTEAFF. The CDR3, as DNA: TGTGCCAGTTGGGTGCGGGGGGGCGCGACCACTGAAGCTTTCTTT.